A single sample gave rise to the 19 T cell receptor beta chains below, sequenced in a study of T cell responses to AZD1222 COVID-19 vaccine (TCRdb year 2021). Per the publication, the time point label means: baseline before first vaccination. Library generation was performed with the immunoSEQ multiplex PCR assay. TCRdb stores this immuneACCESS table with in-frame sequences only. Part of the clones is absent; in the studies checked, under half of the shortfall reflects unresolved V genes, and no reason is known for the rest. This sample holds approximately 120,000 clones; roughly 87% were observed only once. The ten largest clones represent about 5.2% of the sample. Sequenced material: peripheral blood, taken on day 0 of AZD1222 vaccination. These receptors all stem from an adult in good health.

The gene calls are TRBV29-1 and TRBJ1-2, with D perhaps matching TRBD1 (6 bases). The V and J ends lost 6 bases and 2 bases respectively, with 13 bases between them. The CDR3 totals 13 residues. The V gene's germline CDR1 is SQVTM and CDR2 ANQGSEA. CDR3 loop: CSVGRTENYGYTF. CDR3 DNA sequence: TGCAGCGTCGGACGGACAGAAAACTATGGCTACACCTTC. Full variable domain (missing parts from reference TRBV29-1 and TRBJ1-2): SAVISQKPSRDICQRGTSLTIQCQVDSQVTMMFWYRQQPGQSLTLIATANQGSEATYESGFVIDKFPISRPNLTFSTLTVSNMSPEDSSIYLCSVGRTENYGYTFGSGTRLTVV.

The chain recombines TRBV5-4 with TRBJ1-2; tentative D call: TRBD1 (6 bases). The CDR3 has 16 residues. The V end lost 4 bases, the J end lost 4 bases, and 20 bases lay between the germline ends. Germline values: CDR1 SGHNT, CDR2 YYREEE (reference sequence). CDR3 DNA: TGTGCCAGCAGCCACGAAGCAGGGGATAGGAGCTATGGCTACACCTTC. This encodes CASSHEAGDRSYGYTF.

This clone turned up a few times. The V gene is TRBV27, the J gene TRBJ1-4, with D perhaps TRBD1 (5 bases). The CDR3 consists of 15 residues. V was pared by 10 bases and J by 8 bases, with 23 bases between. Germline loops: CDR1 MNHEY, CDR2 SMNVEV (reference sequence). The CDR3 sequence: CATRGIAGPREKLFF. CDR3 nucleotides: TGTGCCACCAGAGGGATTGCAGGGCCGCGGGAAAAACTGTTTTTT.

The chain has TRBV19 and TRBJ1-1; D call uncertain. V lost 7 bases to trimming and J lost 0 bases, with 9 bases between them. The CDR3 has 13 residues. CDR1 and CDR2 (germline): LNHDA, SQIVND (reference sequence). The DNA of the CDR3 is TGTGCCAGTACGCAGTGGCTGAACACTGAAGCTTTCTTT. As protein: CASTQWLNTEAFF.

This sequence joins TRBV28 and TRBJ2-7; possibly TRBD1 for D (6 bases). Germline loops: CDR1 MDHEN, CDR2 SYDVKM. The CDR3 has 13 amino acids. Trimming removed 6 bases from V and 7 bases from J, with 16 bases in between. The DNA for the CDR3 is TGTGCCAGCAGGACCGGGACAACCTTGGAGCAGTACTTC. Translation: CASRTGTTLEQYF.

This chain connects TRBV9 to TRBJ2-3; D unresolved. Germline V gene sequence: CDR1 SGDLS, CDR2 YYNGEE. The CDR3 extends over 15 amino acids. Trimming removed 4 bases from V and 2 bases from J, with 14 bases in between. The CDR3 loop reads CASSKLPTDTDTQYF. The CDR3 DNA follows: TGTGCCAGCAGCAAACTTCCTACCGACACAGATACGCAGTATTTT.

The chain combines TRBV6-4 with TRBJ2-5, with D possibly matching TRBD2 (5 bases). From germline, CDR1 is MRHNA and CDR2 SNTAGT. The V end was cut by 0 bases, the J end by 7 bases, with 9 bases between. The CDR3 has 13 residues. CDR3 amino acids: CASSDSFGRTQYF. The CDR3 DNA reads as TGTGCCAGCAGTGACTCGTTTGGGAGGACCCAGTACTTC.

The chain recombines TRBV19 with TRBJ2-7, with 12 bases lining up with TRBD2. CDR3 size: 14 residues. CDR1 is LNHDA, CDR2 SQIVND, per germline (reference sequence). Germline trimming cut 6 bases from V and 5 bases from J; bases unmatched to any gene: 5. The CDR3 protein is CASSHLAGGNEQYF. The CDR3 coding sequence is TGTGCCAGTAGCCATCTAGCGGGGGGGAACGAGCAGTACTTC.

The chain joins TRBV18 to TRBJ2-7; TRBD2 aligns across 10 bases. The germline V gene encodes CDR1 KGHSH and CDR2 LQKENI. The CDR3 totals 16 residues. The V and J ends lost 2 bases and 4 bases, in that order; junction bases with no gene match: 8. The CDR3: CASSPFGGTSVYEQYF. CDR3 in DNA: TGTGCCAGCTCACCATTCGGGGGGACTAGCGTTTACGAGCAGTACTTC.

V usage is TRBV28 and J usage is TRBJ1-2; the D gene is possibly TRBD1 (6 bases). V lost 6 bases and J 8 bases, leaving 13 bases between the germline ends. Germline values: CDR1 MDHEN, CDR2 SYDVKM. The CDR3 is 12 residues long. The CDR3 is CASRRGAKGYTF. CDR3 in DNA: TGTGCCAGCAGACGGGGGGCAAAAGGCTACACCTTC.

The chain has TRBV7-8 and TRBJ2-1; maybe TRBD2 (6 bases). Trimming removed 8 bases from V and 7 bases from J, with 24 bases in between. CDR1 and CDR2 from the germline V gene are SGHVS and FQNEAQ. The CDR3 contains 16 residues. CDR3 region: CASSPGGGNGVNEQFF. CDR3 sequence (DNA): TGTGCCAGCTCCCCCGGCGGCGGGAACGGAGTGAATGAGCAGTTCTTC.

The CDR3 spells CASTGQKETQYF. The CDR3 DNA reads TGTGCCAGCACCGGACAGAAAGAGACCCAGTACTTC. The chain uses TRBV2 and TRBJ2-5; TRBD1 might be the D (6 bases). Germline-derived CDR1 and CDR2 are SNHLY and FYNNEI. The CDR3 extends over 12 amino acids. V was trimmed by 7 bases and J by 3 bases, leaving 9 bases between them.

The chain recombines TRBV7-9 with TRBJ1-1, with TRBD1 matching 9 bases. Germline values: CDR1 SEHNR, CDR2 FQNEAQ (reference sequence). Trimming took 5 bases from V and 4 from J; bases not matched to a gene: 5. The CDR3 contains 14 residues. The CDR3 region is CASSPGQGSTEAFF. In nucleotides, the CDR3 is TGTGCCAGCAGCCCGGGACAGGGCAGCACTGAAGCTTTCTTT.

The gene calls are TRBV7-8 and TRBJ2-3, with 11 positions matching TRBD2. Trimming cost V 4 bases and J 4 bases; bases outside gene matches: 7. CDR3 length equals 16 residues. Germline CDR1 reads SGHVS; CDR2 reads FQNEAQ. The CDR3: CASSSLSGGAPDTQYF. The CDR3 DNA sequence: TGTGCCAGCAGCTCCCTTAGCGGGGGGGCCCCAGATACGCAGTATTTT.

V gene TRBV24-1 combines with J gene TRBJ2-5; tentatively, D is TRBD1 (6 bases). This CDR3 has 15 amino acids. The germline CDR1 and CDR2 sequences are KGHDR and SFDVKD. V lost 5 bases, J lost 5 bases, and 17 bases lay in between. The CDR3 region is CATSAGFQGSETQYF. CDR3 coding DNA: TGTGCCACCAGTGCCGGATTTCAGGGGAGCGAGACCCAGTACTTC.

V usage is TRBV2 and J usage is TRBJ2-3; D may be TRBD1 (5 bases). With 2 bases removed from V and 0 bases from J, the gap between germline ends came to 9 bases. CDR3 size: 15 residues. Germline V gene lookup returns CDR1 SNHLY and CDR2 FYNNEI. The CDR3 nucleotides are TGTGCCAGCAGTGAACAGGGTTGGAGCACAGATACGCAGTATTTT. It is translated as CASSEQGWSTDTQYF.

This clone was found once. This chain links TRBV4-1 with TRBJ1-5, with a tentative D call TRBD1 (5 bases). V lost 3 bases to trimming and J lost 1 base, with 10 bases between them. Germline V CDR1 and CDR2: MGHRA, YSYEKL. The CDR3 is 15 residues long. CDR3 coding DNA: TGCGCCAGCAGCCAGATACAGGTAAGCAATCAGCCCCAGCATTTT. It is translated as CASSQIQVSNQPQHF.

The CDR3 here is CASSYSGSTGELFF. As DNA, the CDR3 is TGTGCCAGCAGTTATAGCGGCTCCACCGGGGAGCTGTTTTTT. The chain links TRBV3-1 (or the pseudogene TRBV3-2) to TRBJ2-2, with a tentative D call TRBD2 (6 bases). Trimming pared 6 bases from V and 4 bases from J, leaving 12 bases between. The CDR3 sequence is 14 residues long. Germline loops: CDR1 LGHDT, CDR2 YNNKEL (reference sequence).

The chain is built from TRBV29-1 and TRBJ1-1; D remains ambiguous. Germline lookup yields CDR1 SQVTM and CDR2 ANQGSEA. The CDR3 is 14 amino acids. The V gene lost 7 bases and the J gene lost 0 bases, with 15 bases spanning the gap. The CDR3 DNA follows: TGCAGCGGGGGAGGGCCCCCAATGAACACTGAAGCTTTCTTT. Translated, it gives CSGGGPPMNTEAFF.